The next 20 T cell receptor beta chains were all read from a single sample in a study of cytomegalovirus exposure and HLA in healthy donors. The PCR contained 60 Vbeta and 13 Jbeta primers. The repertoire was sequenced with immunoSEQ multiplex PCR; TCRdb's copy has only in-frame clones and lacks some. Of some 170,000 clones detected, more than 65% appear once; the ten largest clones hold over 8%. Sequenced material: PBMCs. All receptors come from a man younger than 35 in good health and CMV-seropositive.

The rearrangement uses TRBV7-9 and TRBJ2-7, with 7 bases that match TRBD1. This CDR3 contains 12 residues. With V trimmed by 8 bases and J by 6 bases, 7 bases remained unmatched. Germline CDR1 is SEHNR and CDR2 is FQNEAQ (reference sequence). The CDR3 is CASDRALSEQYF. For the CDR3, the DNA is TGTGCCAGCGACAGGGCCCTTAGCGAGCAGTACTTC.

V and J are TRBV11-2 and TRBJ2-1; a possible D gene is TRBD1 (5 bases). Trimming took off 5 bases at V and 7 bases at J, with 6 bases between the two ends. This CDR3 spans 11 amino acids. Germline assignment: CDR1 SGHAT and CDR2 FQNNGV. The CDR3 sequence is CASSAGNEQFF. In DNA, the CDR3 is TGTGCCAGCAGCGCAGGGAATGAGCAGTTCTTC. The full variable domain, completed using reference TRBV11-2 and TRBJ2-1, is EAGVAQSPRYKIIEKRQSVAFWCNPISGHATLYWYQQILGQGPKLLIQFQNNGVVDDSQLPKDRFSAERLKGVDSTLKIQPAKLEDSAVYLCASSAGNEQFFGPGTRLTVL.

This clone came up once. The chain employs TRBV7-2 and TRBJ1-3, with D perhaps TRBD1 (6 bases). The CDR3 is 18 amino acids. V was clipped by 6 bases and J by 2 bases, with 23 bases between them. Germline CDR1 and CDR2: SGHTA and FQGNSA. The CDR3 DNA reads TGTGCCAGCAGTCCAGCGGGGGCCGGGACGGGGACTGGAAACACCATATATTTT. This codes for CASSPAGAGTGTGNTIYF.

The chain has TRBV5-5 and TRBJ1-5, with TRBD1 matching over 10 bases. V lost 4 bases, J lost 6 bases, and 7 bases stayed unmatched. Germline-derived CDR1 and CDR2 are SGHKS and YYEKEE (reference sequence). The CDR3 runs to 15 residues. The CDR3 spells CASSDGQGGRQPQHF. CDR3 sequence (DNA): TGTGCCAGCAGCGACGGACAGGGGGGACGTCAGCCCCAGCATTTT.

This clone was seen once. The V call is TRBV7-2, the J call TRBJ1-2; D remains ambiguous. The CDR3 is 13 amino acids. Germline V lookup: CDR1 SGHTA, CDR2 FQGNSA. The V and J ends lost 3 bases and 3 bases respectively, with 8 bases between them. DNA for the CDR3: TGTGCCAGCAGCTTGGAGGGCCACTATGGCTACACCTTC. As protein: CASSLEGHYGYTF.

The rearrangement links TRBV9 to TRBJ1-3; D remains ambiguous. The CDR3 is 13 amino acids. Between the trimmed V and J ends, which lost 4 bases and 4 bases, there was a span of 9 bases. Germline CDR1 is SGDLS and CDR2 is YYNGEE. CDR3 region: CASSPPSGNTIYF. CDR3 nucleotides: TGTGCCAGCAGCCCCCCGTCGGGAAACACCATATATTTT. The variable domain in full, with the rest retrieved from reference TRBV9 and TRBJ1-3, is DSGVTQTPKHLITATGQRVTLRCSPRSGDLSVYWYQQSLDQGLQFLIQYYNGEERAKGNILERFSAQQFPDLHSELNLSSLELGDSALYFCASSPPSGNTIYFGEGSWLTVV.

CDR3 region: CASSFLGQGALYEQYF. The CDR3 nucleotides are TGTGCCAGCAGTTTCCTCGGACAGGGGGCTTTGTACGAGCAGTACTTC. The rearrangement links TRBV28 to TRBJ2-7, with TRBD1 matching 11 bases. The CDR3 runs 16 residues. V shed 3 bases, J shed 4 bases, and the junction held 8 bases outside the gene matches. The germline V gene encodes CDR1 MDHEN and CDR2 SYDVKM.

The CDR3 region has the DNA TGTGCCAGCAGTTTGGCGGGGGGCCCCTCGAACACTGAAGCTTTCTTT. As protein: CASSLAGGPSNTEAFF. The chain recombines TRBV28 with TRBJ1-1, with D perhaps matching TRBD1 (6 bases). Trimming removed 3 bases from V and 1 base from J, with 15 bases in between. In germline, CDR1 is MDHEN, CDR2 SYDVKM. This CDR3 is built from 16 residues.

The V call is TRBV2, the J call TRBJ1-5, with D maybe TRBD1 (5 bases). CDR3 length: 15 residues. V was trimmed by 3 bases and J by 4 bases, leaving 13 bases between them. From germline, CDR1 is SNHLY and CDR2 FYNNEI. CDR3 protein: CASSEGRAVNQPQHF. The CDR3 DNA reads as TGTGCCAGCAGTGAGGGCAGGGCGGTAAATCAGCCCCAGCATTTT.

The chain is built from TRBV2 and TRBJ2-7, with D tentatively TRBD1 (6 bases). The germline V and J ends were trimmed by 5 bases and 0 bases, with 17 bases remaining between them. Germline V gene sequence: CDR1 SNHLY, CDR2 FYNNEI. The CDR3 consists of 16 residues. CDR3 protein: CASSSNPRGGSYEQYF. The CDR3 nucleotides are TGTGCCAGCAGTTCAAATCCCAGGGGCGGCTCCTACGAGCAGTACTTC. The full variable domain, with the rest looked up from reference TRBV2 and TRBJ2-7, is EPEVTQTPSHQVTQMGQEVILRCVPISNHLYFYWYRQILGQKVEFLVSFYNNEISEKSEIFDDQFSVERPDGSNFTLKIRSTKLEDSAMYFCASSSNPRGGSYEQYFGPGTRLTVT.

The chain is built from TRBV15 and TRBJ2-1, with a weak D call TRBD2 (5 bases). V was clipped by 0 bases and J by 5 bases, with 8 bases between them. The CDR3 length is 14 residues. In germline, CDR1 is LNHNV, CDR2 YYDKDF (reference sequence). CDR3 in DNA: TGTGCCACCAGCAGAGATACGCGGGACAATGAGCAGTTCTTC. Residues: CATSRDTRDNEQFF.

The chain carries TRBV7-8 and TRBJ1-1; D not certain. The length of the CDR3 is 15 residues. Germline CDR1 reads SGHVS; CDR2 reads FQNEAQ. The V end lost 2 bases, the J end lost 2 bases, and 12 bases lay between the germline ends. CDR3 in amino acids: CASSLSRHLNTEAFF. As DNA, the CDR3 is TGTGCCAGCAGCTTATCGAGACACCTAAACACTGAAGCTTTCTTT. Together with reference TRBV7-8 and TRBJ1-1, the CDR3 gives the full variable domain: GAGVSQSPRYKVAKRGQDVALRCDPISGHVSLFWYQQALGQGPEFLTYFQNEAQLDKSGLPSDRFFAERPEGSVSTLKIQRTQQEDSAVYLCASSLSRHLNTEAFFGQGTRLTVV.

Here the CDR3 reads CASSEGTDASSYTF. The CDR3 DNA reads TGTGCCAGCAGCGAAGGGACAGACGCTAGTAGCTACACCTTC. The chain uses TRBV5-4 and TRBJ1-2; 7 nucleotides match TRBD1. The CDR3 loop spans 14 amino acids. V dropped 4 bases and J dropped 9; count of bases not matched to a gene: 12. Germline V gene data show CDR1 as SGHNT and CDR2 as YYREEE (reference sequence).

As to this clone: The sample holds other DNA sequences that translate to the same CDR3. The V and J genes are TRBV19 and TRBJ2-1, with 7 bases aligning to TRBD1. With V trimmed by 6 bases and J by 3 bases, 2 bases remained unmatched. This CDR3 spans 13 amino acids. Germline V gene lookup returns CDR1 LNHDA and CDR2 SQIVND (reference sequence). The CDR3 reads CASRQGIYNEQFF. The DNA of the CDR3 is TGTGCCAGTAGACAGGGGATCTACAATGAGCAGTTCTTC.

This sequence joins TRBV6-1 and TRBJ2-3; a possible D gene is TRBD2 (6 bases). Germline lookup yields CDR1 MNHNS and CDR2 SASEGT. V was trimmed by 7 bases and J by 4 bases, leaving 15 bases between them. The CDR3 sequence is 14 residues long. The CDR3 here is CASITTSSPDTQYF. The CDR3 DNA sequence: TGTGCCAGCATCACGACTAGTTCCCCAGATACGCAGTATTTT.

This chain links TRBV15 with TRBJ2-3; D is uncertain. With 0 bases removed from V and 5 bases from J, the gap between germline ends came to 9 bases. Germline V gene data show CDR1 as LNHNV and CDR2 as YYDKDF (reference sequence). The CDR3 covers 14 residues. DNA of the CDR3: TGTGCCACCAGCAGAGATGGCCCCGAAGATACGCAGTATTTT. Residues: CATSRDGPEDTQYF.

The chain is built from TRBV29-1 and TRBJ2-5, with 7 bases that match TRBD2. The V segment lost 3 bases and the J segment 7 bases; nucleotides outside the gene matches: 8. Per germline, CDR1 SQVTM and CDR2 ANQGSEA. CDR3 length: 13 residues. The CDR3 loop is CSVDGFGGSTQYF. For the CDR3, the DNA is TGCAGCGTTGACGGGTTCGGGGGGTCGACCCAGTACTTC.

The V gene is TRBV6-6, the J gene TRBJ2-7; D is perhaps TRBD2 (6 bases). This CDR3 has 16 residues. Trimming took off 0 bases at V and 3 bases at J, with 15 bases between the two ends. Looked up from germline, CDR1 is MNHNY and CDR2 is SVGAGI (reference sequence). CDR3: CASSYSYGGWVYEQYF. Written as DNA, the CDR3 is TGTGCCAGCAGTTACTCTTACGGGGGTTGGGTCTACGAGCAGTACTTC.

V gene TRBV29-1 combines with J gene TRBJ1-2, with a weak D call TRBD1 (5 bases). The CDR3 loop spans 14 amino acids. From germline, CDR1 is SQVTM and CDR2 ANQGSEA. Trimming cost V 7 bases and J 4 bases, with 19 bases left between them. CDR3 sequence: CSGGSGGGSYGYTF. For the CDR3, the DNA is TGCAGCGGAGGCTCCGGCGGGGGAAGCTATGGCTACACCTTC.

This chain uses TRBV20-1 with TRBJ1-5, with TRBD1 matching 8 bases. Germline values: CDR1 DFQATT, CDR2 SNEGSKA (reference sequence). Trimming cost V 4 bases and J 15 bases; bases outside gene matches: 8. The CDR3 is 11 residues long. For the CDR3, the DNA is TGCAGTGCTATACTATCGGGACAGGCGCATTTT. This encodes CSAILSGQAHF.